This entry lists 18 T cell receptor beta chains sequenced from one sample in a study of blood T cell repertoires in COVID-19. TCRdb's copy holds only in-frame clones and misses some; the assay was immunoSEQ multiplex PCR. The data contain roughly 230,000 clones, around 80% of them singletons. Source material: peripheral blood. Every receptor here comes from a man aged 35-49 years with active or convalescent COVID-19.

The gene calls are TRBV30 and TRBJ2-1, with D possibly being TRBD1 (5 bases). V dropped 5 bases and J dropped 7 bases, with 9 bases sitting between them. The CDR3 consists of 11 residues. The V gene's germline CDR1 is GTSNPN and CDR2 SVGIG (reference sequence). The CDR3 here is CAWARGNEQFF. CDR3 bases: TGTGCCTGGGCTAGGGGTAATGAGCAGTTCTTC.

The count of this clone is one. The chain employs TRBV7-2 and TRBJ2-1; perhaps TRBD2 as D (5 bases). Germline CDR1 SGHTA, CDR2 FQGNSA. The CDR3 totals 14 residues. Between the trimmed V and J ends, which lost 2 bases and 2 bases, there was a span of 7 bases. The CDR3 region has the DNA TGTGCCAGCAGCTTATTCGGGACCTACAATGAGCAGTTCTTC. Its translation is CASSLFGTYNEQFF.

The chain is built from TRBV24-1 and TRBJ2-7; TRBD1 matches at 8 bases. Per the germline V gene, CDR1 is KGHDR and CDR2 is SFDVKD. V lost 4 bases, J lost 6 bases, and 10 bases stayed unmatched. There are 15 residues in the CDR3. The CDR3 reads CATSDRGQGVGEQYF. The CDR3 DNA sequence: TGTGCCACCAGTGACCGAGGACAGGGAGTTGGCGAGCAGTACTTC.

The chain couples TRBV5-6 to TRBJ1-1, with unresolved D. Germline CDR1 SGHDT, CDR2 YYEEEE. There are 13 residues in the CDR3. V lost 1 base and J lost 4, with 8 bases in between. CDR3 region: CASSLNPSTEAFF. The CDR3 DNA is TGTGCCAGCAGCTTGAATCCGAGCACTGAAGCTTTCTTT.

This clone was found a few times. This chain uses TRBV29-1 with TRBJ1-2; TRBD1 aligns across 7 bases. The germline CDR1 and CDR2 sequences are SQVTM and ANQGSEA. The CDR3 sequence is 11 residues long. V lost 6 bases and J lost 4; bases outside the gene matches: 2. The CDR3 DNA is TGCAGCGTGAGGGACAGCTATGGCTACACCTTC. It is translated as CSVRDSYGYTF.

This chain uses TRBV7-9 with TRBJ2-1; the match to TRBD2 covers 10 bases. Unmatched junction bases numbered 10, after V lost 2 bases and J lost 9 bases. Germline CDR1 reads SEHNR; CDR2 reads FQNEAQ (reference sequence). The CDR3 sequence is 16 residues long. CDR3 protein: CASSLLVLAGAVEQFF. In nucleotides, the CDR3 is TGTGCCAGCAGCTTATTGGTGCTAGCGGGAGCGGTTGAGCAGTTCTTC.

The rearrangement links TRBV12-3 or TRBV12-4 to TRBJ1-2; D is possibly TRBD1 (6 bases). This CDR3 comprises 13 residues. Trimming pared 5 bases from V and 7 bases from J, leaving 14 bases between. CDR3 residues: CASSKGQSGGYTF. Written as DNA, the CDR3 is TGTGCCAGCAGTAAGGGACAATCGGGTGGCTACACCTTC.

This chain joins TRBV18 and TRBJ1-5; 7 bases are shared with TRBD1. Germline values: CDR1 KGHSH, CDR2 LQKENI. The CDR3 has 17 amino acids. The J segment lost 1 base and the V segment lost 3 bases, leaving 9 bases of the junction unmatched. The CDR3 is CASSPGTAGRSNQPQHF. CDR3 DNA sequence: TGTGCCAGCTCACCCGGGACAGCCGGTAGGAGCAATCAGCCCCAGCATTTT.

The V call is TRBV7-6, the J call TRBJ2-1; a weak D match, TRBD2 (5 bases). The CDR3 spans 13 residues. Germline CDR1 SGHVS, CDR2 FNYEAQ. Trimming stripped 0 bases from V and 7 bases from J, with 7 bases between. The CDR3 protein is CASSLAGRNEQFF. The CDR3 DNA sequence: TGTGCCAGCAGCTTAGCAGGGAGAAATGAGCAGTTCTTC.

CDR3 nucleotide sequence: TGTGCCAGCAGTTTAGGGGGAACAGGGTTCAATTCACCCCTCCACTTT. Translating it yields CASSLGGTGFNSPLHF. The chain combines TRBV28 with TRBJ1-6, with D possibly being TRBD1 (6 bases). Germline loops: CDR1 MDHEN, CDR2 SYDVKM. The CDR3 has 16 amino acids. V was shortened by 2 bases and J by 7 bases, with 15 bases between the two germline ends. The complete variable domain, with remaining parts taken from reference TRBV28 and TRBJ1-6, reads DVKVTQSSRYLVKRTGEKVFLECVQDMDHENMFWYRQDPGLGLRLIYFSYDVKMKEKGDIPEGYSVSREKKERFSLILESASTNQTSMYLCASSLGGTGFNSPLHFGNGTRLTVT.

The gene calls are TRBV3-1 (or the pseudogene TRBV3-2) and TRBJ1-3; 8 nucleotides align to TRBD1. The V and J ends lost 4 bases and 0 bases, in that order; junction bases with no gene match: 8. This CDR3 region has 17 residues. Germline loops: CDR1 LGHDT, CDR2 YNNKEL (reference sequence). CDR3 nucleotide sequence: TGTGCCAGCAGCCGCCGCCGGGACAGGATCTCTGGAAACACCATATATTTT. Amino acids: CASSRRRDRISGNTIYF.

The count of this clone is one. This chain uses TRBV5-1 with TRBJ1-6; 8 bases align to TRBD1. This CDR3 comprises 17 residues. The germline V gene encodes CDR1 SGHRS and CDR2 YFSETQ. V lost 4 bases to trimming and J lost 6 bases; unmatched junction nucleotides: 12. CDR3 nucleotides: TGCGCCAGCAGCCGTACGCAGGGGGCGCCCCGTAATTCACCCCTCCACTTT. Its protein product is CASSRTQGAPRNSPLHF.

The chain carries TRBV2 and TRBJ1-5; 8 bases agree with TRBD1. The CDR3 length is 13 residues. V dropped 8 bases and J dropped 6; count of bases not matched to a gene: 6. CDR1 SNHLY and CDR2 FYNNEI come from the germline V gene. CDR3 DNA sequence: TGTGCCAGCTGTACAGGGGGTGTTCAGCCCCAGCATTTT. Protein: CASCTGGVQPQHF.

The chain combines TRBV2 with TRBJ1-5, with TRBD1 matching 7 bases. Germline CDR1 and CDR2: SNHLY and FYNNEI. This CDR3 spans 15 amino acids. J was trimmed by 4 bases and V by 6 bases; bases with no gene match: 9. This CDR3 is CASSRGTVGNQPQHF. The CDR3 region has the DNA TGTGCCAGCAGCCGAGGGACAGTAGGGAATCAGCCCCAGCATTTT.

The table lists this clone with a count of one. V usage is TRBV18 and J usage is TRBJ1-4; D not certain. The CDR3 spans 16 residues. CDR1 is KGHSH and CDR2 is LQKENI in the germline V gene. V lost 0 bases to trimming and J lost 8 bases, with 16 bases between them. In DNA form, the CDR3 reads TGTGCCAGCTCACCACCCCGTGGAGGCGGGGAGGAAAAACTGTTTTTT. Translating it yields CASSPPRGGGEEKLFF.

The chain carries TRBV4-2 and TRBJ2-3, with 10 bases aligning to TRBD2. Unmatched junction bases numbered 15, after V lost 0 bases and J lost 6 bases. Germline CDR1 is LGHNA and CDR2 is YNFKEQ. The CDR3 is 19 amino acids. The CDR3 here is CASSQEPHFGSGGLDTQYF. As DNA, the CDR3 is TGTGCCAGCAGCCAAGAACCCCACTTTGGTAGCGGGGGGCTGGATACGCAGTATTTT.

On this clone itself: Its ends do not fully match the called genes, so a read error is possible. The chain uses TRBV2 and TRBJ1-2; D is undetermined. Germline V gives CDR1 SNHLY, CDR2 FYNNEI. The CDR3 is 11 residues long. The CDR3 loop reads CASSEFQSEFF. In nucleotides, the CDR3 is TGTGCCAGCAGTGAATTCCAGTCCGAATTCTTC. The full variable domain, in which reference TRBV2 and TRBJ1-2 provide the parts outside the CDR3, is EPEVTQTPSHQVTQMGQEVILRCVPISNHLYFYWYRQILGQKVEFLVSFYNNEISEKSEIFDDQFSVERPDGSNFTLKIRSTKLEDSAMYFCASSEFQSEFFGSGTRLTVV.

This chain joins TRBV29-1 and TRBJ2-5; 10 nucleotides line up with TRBD1. J was trimmed by 4 bases and V by 6 bases; bases with no gene match: 5. CDR3 length equals 13 residues. From germline, CDR1 is SQVTM and CDR2 ANQGSEA. CDR3: CSVGTGVGETQYF. The CDR3 DNA reads as TGCAGCGTCGGGACAGGGGTTGGAGAGACCCAGTACTTC.